The subject of this entry is one T cell receptor beta chain. The J segment lost 0 bases and the V segment lost 4 bases, leaving 9 bases of the junction unmatched. Looked up from germline, CDR1 is SGHAT and CDR2 is FQNNGV. The CDR3 is 17 residues long. These data come from a study of blood T cell repertoires in COVID-19. Study-level information: T cells, B-cell-depleted T cells, or PBMCs supplied cDNA or gDNA.

Assay used: immunoSEQ multiplex PCR; TCRdb lists only in-frame clones, some missing. This sample carries about 280,000 clones, over 75% of them seen once, and the ten largest clones take about 9.8%. This chain links TRBV11-2 with TRBJ2-3; 8 nucleotides line up with TRBD1. Sample: peripheral blood. This clonotype was sampled from a man aged 18 to 30 with active or convalescent COVID-19. This CDR3 reads CASSYPRTGRSTDTQYF. CDR3 bases: TGTGCCAGCAGCTACCCCAGGACAGGGAGGAGCACAGATACGCAGTATTTT.